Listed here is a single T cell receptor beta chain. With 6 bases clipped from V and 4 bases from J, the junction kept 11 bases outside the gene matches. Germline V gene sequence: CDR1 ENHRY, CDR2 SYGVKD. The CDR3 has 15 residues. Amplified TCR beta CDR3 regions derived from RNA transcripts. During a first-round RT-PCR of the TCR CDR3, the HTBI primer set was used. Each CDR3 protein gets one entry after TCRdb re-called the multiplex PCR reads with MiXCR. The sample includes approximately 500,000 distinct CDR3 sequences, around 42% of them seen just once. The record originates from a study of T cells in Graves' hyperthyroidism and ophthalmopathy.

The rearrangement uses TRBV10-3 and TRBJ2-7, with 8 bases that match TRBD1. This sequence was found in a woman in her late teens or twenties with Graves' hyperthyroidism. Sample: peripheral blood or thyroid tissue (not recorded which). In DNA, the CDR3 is TGTGCCATCAGCCCCAGGACAGGGAGGACGTACGAGCAGTACTTC. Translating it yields CAISPRTGRTYEQYF.